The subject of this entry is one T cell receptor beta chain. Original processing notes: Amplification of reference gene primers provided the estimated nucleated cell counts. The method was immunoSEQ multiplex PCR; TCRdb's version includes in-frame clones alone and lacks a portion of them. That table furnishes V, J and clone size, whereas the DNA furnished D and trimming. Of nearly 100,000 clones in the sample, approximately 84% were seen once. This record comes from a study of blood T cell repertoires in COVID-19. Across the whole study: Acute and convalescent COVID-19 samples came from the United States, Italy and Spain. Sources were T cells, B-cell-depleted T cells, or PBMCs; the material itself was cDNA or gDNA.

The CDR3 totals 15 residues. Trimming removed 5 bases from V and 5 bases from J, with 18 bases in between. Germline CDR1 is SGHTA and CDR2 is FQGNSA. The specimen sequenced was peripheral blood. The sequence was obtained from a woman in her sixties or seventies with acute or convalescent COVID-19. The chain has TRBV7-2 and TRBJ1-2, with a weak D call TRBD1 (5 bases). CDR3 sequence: CASSEEGAGRYGYTF. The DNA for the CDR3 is TGTGCCAGCAGCGAAGAAGGGGCAGGCAGATATGGCTACACCTTC.